The 20 T cell receptor beta chains below come from one sample, sequenced in a study of cytomegalovirus exposure and HLA in healthy donors (TCRdb year 2017). Receptors were amplified or captured by the immunoSEQ multiplex PCR assay. For the multiplex PCR, a mixture combining 60 forward primers for TCR Vbeta segments and 13 reverse primers for TCR Jbeta segments was used. Here the immuneACCESS table is served through TCRdb, limited to in-frame sequences with V and J called. Missing clones are a known gap in these copies; in checked studies unresolved V genes cover under half, and the rest lacks a known reason. The sample includes 180,000 or so clones, with 75% to 90% observed a single time. Approximately 0.31% of the sample is held by the ten biggest clonotypes. Sequenced sample: PBMCs. All receptors come from a woman in her 30s in good health and CMV-seronegative.

This chain connects TRBV5-1 to TRBJ2-7, with TRBD2 identical over 8 bases. Losses at the gene ends were 3 bases for V and 0 bases for J; bases not matched to a gene: 11. Germline CDR1 reads SGHRS; CDR2 reads YFSETQ. The CDR3 is 17 residues long. In DNA form, the CDR3 reads TGCGCCAGCAGCTCGGGGGGGCGGGTCATTAGCTCCTACGAGCAGTACTTC. It encodes CASSSGGRVISSYEQYF.

The table lists this clone with a few counts. V gene TRBV5-1 combines with J gene TRBJ1-1; D is uncertain. This CDR3 is 14 amino acids long. Germline lookup yields CDR1 SGHRS and CDR2 YFSETQ. The V gene lost 0 bases and the J gene lost 0 bases, with 6 bases spanning the gap. The CDR3 loop is CASSLDSLNTEAFF. The CDR3 region has the DNA TGCGCCAGCAGCTTGGACAGCTTGAACACTGAAGCTTTCTTT.

The DNA for the CDR3 is TGTGCCAGCAGCCTCCTAGCGGCTAGCTCCTACGAGCAGTACTTC. Translation gives CASSLLAASSYEQYF. The V gene is TRBV11-2, the J gene TRBJ2-7; TRBD2 matches at 7 bases. The CDR3 length is 15 residues. From germline, CDR1 is SGHAT and CDR2 FQNNGV. J was trimmed by 0 bases and V by 5 bases; bases with no gene match: 7.

This clone came up once. V usage is TRBV7-8 and J usage is TRBJ1-1; TRBD1 matches at 8 bases. The CDR3 runs 14 residues. The junction had 4 bases not matched to a gene; V was cut back by 2 bases and J by 5 bases. Looked up from germline, CDR1 is SGHVS and CDR2 is FQNEAQ. CDR3 amino acids: CASSLQGAWTEAFF. Here the CDR3 DNA reads TGTGCCAGCAGCTTACAGGGGGCTTGGACTGAAGCTTTCTTT.

The chain carries TRBV19 and TRBJ1-2; D is uncertain. CDR3 length: 15 residues. Looked up from germline, CDR1 is LNHDA and CDR2 is SQIVND (reference sequence). V was shortened by 5 bases and J by 8 bases, with 21 bases between the two germline ends. This chain's CDR3 is CASSPLSAGREGYTF. The CDR3 DNA reads TGTGCCAGTAGTCCCCTCTCGGCAGGCCGTGAAGGCTACACCTTC.

The chain links TRBV7-2 to TRBJ1-1; D remains unclear. Trimming removed 1 base at V and 10 bases at J, with 13 bases between. Germline V lookup: CDR1 SGHTA, CDR2 FQGNSA. This CDR3 has 13 amino acids. CDR3 amino acids: CASSLEAGGRAFF. The CDR3 DNA reads TGTGCCAGCAGCTTAGAGGCTGGAGGGCGAGCTTTCTTT.

For this clone: Different DNA sequences within this sample yield the same CDR3. This chain joins TRBV2 and TRBJ2-3; weak D call: TRBD1 (5 bases). The CDR3 contains 13 residues. The germline V gene has CDR1 SNHLY and CDR2 FYNNEI. Deletions cut 5 bases from V and 3 bases from J, with 9 bases between. The chain's CDR3 is CASSPQGTDTQYF. The CDR3 DNA reads TGTGCCAGCAGTCCCCAGGGAACAGATACGCAGTATTTT.

The V gene is TRBV28, the J gene TRBJ2-7, with D perhaps matching TRBD2 (5 bases). V lost 7 bases, J lost 6 bases, and 22 bases lay in between. CDR1 MDHEN and CDR2 SYDVKM come from the germline V gene. This CDR3 comprises 15 residues. CDR3 loop: CASTAVGRAVREQYF. For the CDR3, the DNA is TGTGCCAGCACCGCGGTAGGGCGGGCCGTCCGCGAGCAGTACTTC.

The chain links TRBV5-3 to TRBJ2-1; TRBD1 is a possible D gene (5 bases). TRBV5-3 is filed as an ORF, its function uncertain. V was trimmed by 3 bases and J by 0 bases, leaving 16 bases between them. The CDR3 spans 17 residues. The DNA for the CDR3 is TGTGCCAGAAGCTCGATCCTCCCAGGGCTCTCCTACAATGAGCAGTTCTTC. Amino acid sequence: CARSSILPGLSYNEQFF.

V usage is TRBV6-7 and J usage is TRBJ2-6; 10 nucleotides align to TRBD1. TRBV6-7 is annotated as an ORF whose role is uncertain. The CDR3 totals 19 residues. The V segment lost 0 bases and the J segment 2 bases; nucleotides outside the gene matches: 7. CDR3 residues: CASSYSTGGEGPGANVLTF. CDR3 sequence (DNA): TGTGCCAGCAGTTACTCGACAGGGGGCGAAGGGCCTGGGGCCAACGTCCTGACTTTC.

The chain links TRBV4-1 to TRBJ2-1; weak D call: TRBD2 (6 bases). CDR1 MGHRA and CDR2 YSYEKL come from the germline V gene. The V gene lost 0 bases and the J gene lost 2 bases, with 8 bases spanning the gap. The CDR3 is made up of 15 amino acids. CDR3 loop: CASSQERTTYNEQFF. The CDR3 DNA is TGCGCCAGCAGCCAAGAAAGGACTACCTACAATGAGCAGTTCTTC.

The CDR3 DNA reads TGTGCCAGCAGTAAGACTAGCTCCTACGAGCAGTACTTC. Protein product: CASSKTSSYEQYF. The V and J genes are TRBV6-5 and TRBJ2-7, with D possibly TRBD2 on 6 matching bases. The length of the CDR3 is 13 residues. V shed 5 bases and J shed 0 bases, with 8 bases lying between them. Germline values: CDR1 MNHEY, CDR2 SVGAGI.

This clone has more than one count but fewer than ten. This chain connects TRBV5-1 to TRBJ2-1; a possible D gene is TRBD2 (6 bases). CDR3 length: 16 residues. CDR1 and CDR2 from the germline V gene are SGHRS and YFSETQ. With 3 bases removed from V and 2 bases from J, the gap between germline ends came to 15 bases. CDR3 protein: CASSSSGGATYNEQFF. DNA for the CDR3: TGCGCCAGCAGCTCCTCGGGCGGGGCAACCTACAATGAGCAGTTCTTC.

The rearrangement joins TRBV18 to TRBJ2-7, with 8 bases aligning to TRBD2. V lost 5 bases and J lost 3; bases outside the gene matches: 6. CDR1 is KGHSH and CDR2 is LQKENI in the germline V gene. This CDR3 contains 14 residues. For the CDR3, the DNA is TGTGCCAGCTCATCACGGGGGGGCCTCTACGAGCAGTACTTC. Amino acids: CASSSRGGLYEQYF.

The rearrangement joins TRBV11-3 to TRBJ2-5; a weak D match, TRBD2 (5 bases). The V end lost 4 bases, the J end lost 0 bases, and 9 bases lay between the germline ends. Germline V CDR1 and CDR2: SGHNT, YENEEA. The CDR3 is 14 residues long. The CDR3: CASSSGLNQETQYF. DNA of the CDR3: TGTGCCAGCAGCTCCGGACTGAACCAAGAGACCCAGTACTTC.

The chain uses TRBV2 and TRBJ1-5; D is unresolved. The CDR3 loop spans 15 amino acids. Germline CDR1 is SNHLY and CDR2 is FYNNEI. Trimming removed 1 base at V and 5 bases at J, with 12 bases between. The CDR3 spells CASSEVGGDHQPQHF. CDR3 nucleotide sequence: TGTGCCAGCAGTGAAGTCGGCGGTGATCATCAGCCCCAGCATTTT. Full variable domain (outside the CDR3, taken from reference TRBV2 and TRBJ1-5): EPEVTQTPSHQVTQMGQEVILRCVPISNHLYFYWYRQILGQKVEFLVSFYNNEISEKSEIFDDQFSVERPDGSNFTLKIRSTKLEDSAMYFCASSEVGGDHQPQHFGDGTRLSIL.

V gene TRBV28 combines with J gene TRBJ1-1, with TRBD1 matching 7 bases. This CDR3 comprises 14 residues. The germline gives CDR1 MDHEN, CDR2 SYDVKM. V shed 4 bases, J shed 4 bases, and the junction held 6 bases outside the gene matches. In DNA, the CDR3 is TGTGCCAGCAGTTCCCTCCACAGGGGCACTGAAGCTTTCTTT. Protein product: CASSSLHRGTEAFF.

The V gene is TRBV29-1, the J gene TRBJ1-2; D unresolved. CDR1 is SQVTM and CDR2 is ANQGSEA in the germline V gene. This CDR3 region has 12 residues. V lost 6 bases to trimming and J lost 7 bases, with 15 bases between them. The CDR3 sequence: CSVRSHAAGYTF. As DNA, the CDR3 is TGCAGCGTCCGAAGCCACGCCGCTGGCTACACCTTC.

The chain couples TRBV2 to TRBJ2-1, with TRBD2 as a possible D gene (6 bases). This CDR3 has 14 residues. Germline V gene data show CDR1 as SNHLY and CDR2 as FYNNEI. Trimming removed 5 bases from V and 2 bases from J, with 10 bases in between. CDR3 in amino acids: CASSPRTTYNEQFF. CDR3 in DNA: TGTGCCAGCAGTCCTAGGACTACCTACAATGAGCAGTTCTTC.

This clone has a single count. The chain employs TRBV7-2 and TRBJ1-3; D is uncertain. Germline CDR1 reads SGHTA; CDR2 reads FQGNSA. With 5 bases removed from V and 0 bases from J, the gap between germline ends came to 8 bases. The CDR3 is 14 residues long. The CDR3: CASSGRDSGNTIYF. The CDR3 nucleotides are TGTGCCAGCAGCGGACGGGACTCTGGAAACACCATATATTTT.